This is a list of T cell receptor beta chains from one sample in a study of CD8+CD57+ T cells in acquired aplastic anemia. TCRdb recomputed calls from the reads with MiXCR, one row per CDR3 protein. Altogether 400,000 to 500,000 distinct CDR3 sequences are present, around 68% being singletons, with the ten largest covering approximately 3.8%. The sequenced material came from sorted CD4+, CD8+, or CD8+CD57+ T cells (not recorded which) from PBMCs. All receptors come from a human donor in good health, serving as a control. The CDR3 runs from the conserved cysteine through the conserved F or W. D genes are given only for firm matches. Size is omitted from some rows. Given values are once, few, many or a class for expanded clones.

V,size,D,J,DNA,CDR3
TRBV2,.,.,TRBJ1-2,TGTGCCAGCAGCCCAACAGAAAATGGCTACACCTTC,CASSPTENGYTF
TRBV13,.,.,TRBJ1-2,TGTGCCAGCAAACAACATCACGATGAGCACTATGGCTACACCTTC,CASKQHHDEHYGYTF
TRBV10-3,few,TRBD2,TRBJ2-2,TGTACCATCAGTGACGGGACTACCGCGGACACCGGGGAGCTGTTTTTT,CTISDGTTADTGELFF
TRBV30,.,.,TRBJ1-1,TGTGCCTGGAATAAGGGATCGGGGACCACTGAAGCTTTCTTT,CAWNKGSGTTEAFF
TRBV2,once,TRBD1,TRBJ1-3,TGTGCCAGCAGTGAATCCCCGACAGGGGACTACTCTGGAAACACCATATATTTT,CASSESPTGDYSGNTIYF
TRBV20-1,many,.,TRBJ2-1,TGCAGTGCTAGAGACACCCGAGATAGCGGAAAGCAGTTCTTC,CSARDTRDSGKQFF
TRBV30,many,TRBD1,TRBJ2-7,TGTGCCTGGAGTGTGGGGACAGTACTCTACGAGCAGTACTTC,CAWSVGTVLYEQYF
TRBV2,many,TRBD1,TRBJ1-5,TGTGCCAGCAGTGAAGAACGGGGACAGGGAAGGGATAATCAGCCCCAGCATTTT,CASSEERGQGRDNQPQHF
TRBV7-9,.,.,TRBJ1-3,TGTGCCACCAGCAGAGCTAGGACACGCTCTGAAAACACCATATATTTT,CATSRARTRSENTIYF
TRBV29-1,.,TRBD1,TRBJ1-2,TGCAGCGCAACTACAGGGGGCTTCCGCTACACCTTC,CSATTGGFRYTF
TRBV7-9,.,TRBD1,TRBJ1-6,TGCGCCAGCAGCCAATGGGACAGGGGAGTCGGGTCACCCCTCCACTTT,CASSQWDRGVGSPLHF
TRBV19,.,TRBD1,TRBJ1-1,TGTGCCAGTGATCGACAGGGTCGGGGCACTGAAGCTTTCTTT,CASDRQGRGTEAFF
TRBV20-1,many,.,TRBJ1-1,TGCAGTGCTAGAGTGTCGGGGCCGATTAAAGCTTTCTTT,CSARVSGPIKAFF
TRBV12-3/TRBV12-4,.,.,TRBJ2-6,TGTGCCACAACAGGATCTCGGCACTCTGGGGCCAACGTCCTGACTTTC,CATTGSRHSGANVLTF
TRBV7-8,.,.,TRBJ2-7,TGTGCCAGCAACCGACAGAGGCCTCACCCCCAGCAGTACTTC,CASNRQRPHPQQYF
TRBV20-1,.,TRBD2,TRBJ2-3,TGCAGTGCTCCGACAGGAGCGGGGGCCACAGATACGCAGTATTTT,CSAPTGAGATDTQYF